This T cell receptor beta chain was observed in a study of cytomegalovirus exposure and HLA in healthy donors. Turning to the study itself: Among the roughly 400 genotyped donors, 81% were placed in the Caucasian-associated ancestry cluster.

About this clone: Its antigen is currently unknown.

The germline CDR1 and CDR2 sequences are SEHNR and FQNEAQ (reference sequence). This CDR3 has 13 residues. V was clipped by 3 bases and J by 5 bases, with 9 bases between them. Broader study findings: Researchers catalogued some 160 TCR beta chains as cytomegalovirus-associated. Accurate predictions that matched the HLA-A and HLA-B alleles of most subjects were reportedly made from TCR beta sequences.

Amplification used 60 Vbeta primers and 13 Jbeta primers. Using immunoSEQ multiplex PCR, the repertoire was profiled, and TCRdb retains in-frame clones only, with some absent. The sample includes approximately 140,000 clones, 70% to 80% of them seen just once. V usage is TRBV7-9 and J usage is TRBJ2-3, with D possibly TRBD2 on 5 matching bases. Specimen: PBMCs. This TCR was sampled from a man in his fifties or sixties in good health and CMV-seropositive. CDR3 residues: CASSFNGGDTQYF. CDR3 bases: TGTGCCAGCAGCTTCAACGGAGGAGATACGCAGTATTTT.